This passage covers 32 T cell receptor beta chains from one sample sequenced in a study of blood T cells in healthy people across ages. Together with a sample-barcoded 5' primer, a J-beta primer mix was included in a second PCR lasting about 6 to 11 cycles. MiXCR, run by TCRdb on the 5' RACE reads, gives a single entry per CDR3 protein. This table holds about 680,000 distinct CDR3 sequences, 49% found once. Sequencing used blood. The receptors were sampled from a woman aged 55-70 years in good health.

The rearrangement joins TRBV2 to TRBJ2-1; the match to TRBD2 covers 14 bases. The length of the CDR3 is 15 residues. The germline V gene encodes CDR1 SNHLY and CDR2 FYNNEI. After removal of 11 bases from V and 8 bases from J, the junction contained 11 bases not matched to a gene. CDR3 in amino acids: CAHNKGTSGSDEQFF. The CDR3 DNA follows: TGTGCCCACAACAAGGGGACTAGCGGGAGCGATGAGCAGTTCTTC.

The chain joins TRBV27 to TRBJ1-4; D unclear. The CDR3 spans 19 residues. Germline-derived CDR1 and CDR2 are MNHEY and SMNVEV (reference sequence). Trimming removed 4 bases from V and 0 bases from J, with 21 bases in between. The DNA of the CDR3 is TGTGCCAGCAGTTCATTATCTCGACCGGTAGGGACAACTAATGAAAAACTGTTTTTT. Its translation is CASSSLSRPVGTTNEKLFF.

In its sample, this clonotype was seen a few times. The chain links TRBV7-3 to TRBJ2-3, with a possible D match to TRBD2 (7 bases). This CDR3 contains 14 residues. CDR1 is SGHTA, CDR2 FQGTGA, per germline. The V end lost 6 bases, the J end lost 5 bases, and 15 bases lay between the germline ends. The CDR3 loop reads CASSRYREGDTQYF. As DNA, the CDR3 is TGTGCCAGCAGTCGATACAGGGAGGGAGATACGCAGTATTTT.

The chain has TRBV9 and TRBJ1-2; D is ambiguous. Germline-derived CDR1 and CDR2 are SGDLS and YYNGEE. Trimming left V 6 bases short and J 12 bases short, with 6 bases between. This CDR3 contains 8 residues. The CDR3 DNA sequence: TGTGCCAGCACTGGGCACACCTTC. Its translation is CASTGHTF.

The chain is built from TRBV7-2 and TRBJ2-3; D not resolved. With 1 base removed from V and 3 bases from J, the gap between germline ends came to 14 bases. The CDR3 consists of 16 residues. Germline CDR1 is SGHTA and CDR2 is FQGNSA. CDR3 sequence reads: CASSLVAARGTDTQYF. The CDR3 DNA follows: TGTGCCAGCAGCTTAGTTGCTGCTCGAGGTACAGATACGCAGTATTTT. Drawing the rest from reference TRBV7-2 and TRBJ2-3, the complete variable domain is GAGVSQSPSNKVTEKGKDVELRCDPISGHTALYWYRQSLGQGLEFLIYFQGNSAPDKSGLPSDRFSAERTGGSVSTLTIQRTQQEDSAVYLCASSLVAARGTDTQYFGPGTRLTVL.

The chain carries TRBV6-5 and TRBJ1-1, with no clear D. The ends were cut back, 2 bases at V and 1 base at J, with 5 bases in the middle. The CDR3 sequence is 13 residues long. Germline-derived CDR1 and CDR2 are MNHEY and SVGAGI. The CDR3 reads CASSYAWNTEAFF. The CDR3 DNA sequence: TGTGCCAGCAGTTACGCTTGGAACACTGAAGCTTTCTTT.

The J gene is TRBJ2-3, the V gene TRBV11-2; no clear D. V lost 0 bases, J lost 10 bases, and 11 bases lay in between. CDR3 length: 13 residues. The germline CDR1 and CDR2 sequences are SGHAT and FQNNGV. CDR3 DNA: TGTGCCAGCAGCTTAGAAGAGGAGACGGCGCAGTATTTT. Protein: CASSLEEETAQYF.

The V gene is TRBV10-3, the J gene TRBJ2-1; D is undetermined. Germline V gene data show CDR1 as ENHRY and CDR2 as SYGVKD. V lost 5 bases to trimming and J lost 9 bases, with 8 bases between them. This CDR3 has 11 amino acids. CDR3 amino acids: CAISLVGEQFF. The CDR3 DNA sequence: TGTGCCATCAGTTTGGTTGGTGAGCAGTTCTTC.

The chain joins TRBV6-2 or TRBV6-3 to TRBJ2-3; D might be TRBD2 (5 bases). CDR3 length equals 15 residues. Trimming removed 2 bases from V and 6 bases from J, with 15 bases in between. The germline CDR1 and CDR2 sequences are MNHEY and SVGEGT. Here the CDR3 DNA reads TGTGCCAGCAGTTACGAGGGAGTGATTTGGGATACGCAGTATTTT. This codes for CASSYEGVIWDTQYF.

The chain links TRBV5-1 to TRBJ2-5, with 9 bases identical to TRBD2. The germline gives CDR1 SGHRS, CDR2 YFSETQ. CDR3 length: 13 residues. With 8 bases clipped from V and 2 bases from J, the junction kept 4 bases outside the gene matches. The CDR3 sequence: CASKLAGQETQYF. CDR3 DNA: TGCGCCAGTAAACTAGCGGGTCAAGAGACCCAGTACTTC.

This sequence joins TRBV6-1 and TRBJ1-5; D gene unclear. V dropped 6 bases and J dropped 0 bases, with 24 bases sitting between them. The germline V gene has CDR1 MNHNS and CDR2 SASEGT. There are 19 residues in the CDR3. This CDR3 reads CASSKGVSLMPYSNQPQHF. The CDR3 DNA reads as TGTGCCAGCAGCAAAGGAGTCAGTTTGATGCCATATAGCAATCAGCCCCAGCATTTT.

As DNA, the CDR3 is TGCAGTGCTACCCCGGGTAATGGATACAATGAGCAGTTCTTC. Protein: CSATPGNGYNEQFF. This chain links TRBV20-1 with TRBJ2-1; no clear D gene. From germline, CDR1 is DFQATT and CDR2 SNEGSKA (reference sequence). CDR3 length: 14 amino acids. Deletions cut 4 bases from V and 4 bases from J, with 14 bases between.

This clonotype appeared a few times. The rearrangement links TRBV7-2 to TRBJ2-7; 7 bases are a match to TRBD2. Germline CDR1 reads SGHTA; CDR2 reads FQGNSA. The junction had 8 bases not matched to a gene; V was cut back by 5 bases and J by 1 base. The CDR3 has 15 residues. In DNA form, the CDR3 reads TGTGCCAGCAGCGGTTCTAGCGGTTATTCCTACGAGCAGTACTTC. Its protein is CASSGSSGYSYEQYF.

V gene TRBV7-2 combines with J gene TRBJ2-5; 11 bases are shared with TRBD2. The junction had 12 bases not matched to a gene; V was cut back by 5 bases and J by 1 base. This CDR3 has 18 residues. Germline loops: CDR1 SGHTA, CDR2 FQGNSA. The CDR3: CASSPRTSGPPPQETQYF. In DNA, the CDR3 is TGTGCCAGCAGCCCTCGGACTAGCGGGCCCCCCCCCCAAGAGACCCAGTACTTC.

The chain uses TRBV4-1 and TRBJ1-5, with TRBD1 as a possible D gene (5 bases). CDR1 and CDR2 from the germline V gene are MGHRA and YSYEKL. This CDR3 contains 14 residues. The V gene lost 0 bases and the J gene lost 5 bases, with 8 bases spanning the gap. The CDR3 nucleotides are TGCGCCAGCAGCCAAGATTGGGGGGATCAGCCCCAGCATTTT. It is translated as CASSQDWGDQPQHF.

The V gene is TRBV6-2 or TRBV6-3, the J gene TRBJ1-1, with 12 bases that match TRBD1. The V gene's germline CDR1 is MNHEY and CDR2 SVGEGT. J lost 0 bases, V lost 1 base, and 6 bases had no gene match. This CDR3 spans 18 amino acids. CDR3 sequence: CASSYLAGTGGVNTEAFF. CDR3 sequence (DNA): TGTGCCAGCAGTTACTTGGCCGGGACAGGGGGCGTGAACACTGAAGCTTTCTTT.

This clonotype came up a few times. J is TRBJ2-5 and V is TRBV29-1; 7 bases match TRBD1. This CDR3 has 14 residues. V shed 8 bases and J 5 bases; nucleotides not matched to a gene: 14. Germline assignment: CDR1 SQVTM and CDR2 ANQGSEA. CDR3 DNA sequence: TGCAGCACACTACTGGCACAGGGGTATGAGACCCAGTACTTC. Protein sequence: CSTLLAQGYETQYF.

The rearrangement joins TRBV2 to TRBJ1-5, with D tentatively TRBD1 (5 bases). The V end lost 3 bases, the J end lost 9 bases, and 18 bases lay between the germline ends. The CDR3 runs to 15 residues. Germline CDR1 reads SNHLY; CDR2 reads FYNNEI. The CDR3 is CASSESTGVIMPQHF. In nucleotides, the CDR3 is TGTGCCAGCAGTGAGTCGACGGGGGTAATAATGCCCCAGCATTTT.

V is TRBV18 and J is TRBJ1-5, with 8 bases fitting TRBD1. With 3 bases clipped from V and 1 base from J, the junction kept 5 bases outside the gene matches. CDR1 is KGHSH, CDR2 LQKENI, per germline. CDR3 length equals 16 residues. The chain's CDR3 is CASSPQGAGSNQPQHF. CDR3 coding DNA: TGTGCCAGCTCACCCCAGGGGGCGGGAAGCAATCAGCCCCAGCATTTT.

This chain joins TRBV20-1 and TRBJ2-1; 12 bases are a match to TRBD1. Unmatched junction bases numbered 8, after V lost 8 bases and J lost 9 bases. This CDR3 is built from 13 residues. Germline values: CDR1 DFQATT, CDR2 SNEGSKA (reference sequence). The CDR3 bases are TGCAGTAAGGGACAGGGGGCAACAGGTGAGCAGTTCTTC. Encoded protein: CSKGQGATGEQFF.

The chain links TRBV9 to TRBJ1-3; D is possibly TRBD1 (5 bases). Trimming pared 2 bases from V and 6 bases from J, leaving 12 bases between. Per germline, CDR1 SGDLS and CDR2 YYNGEE. This CDR3 has 14 amino acids. The CDR3 protein is CASSVGIGANTIYF. The DNA of the CDR3 is TGTGCCAGCAGCGTGGGCATCGGGGCAAACACCATATATTTT.

This clonotype was seen more than once but under ten times. The chain combines TRBV7-6 with TRBJ1-1, with TRBD1 as a possible D gene (6 bases). The CDR3 is 19 residues long. Germline V gene lookup returns CDR1 SGHVS and CDR2 FNYEAQ. Trimming took 0 bases from V and 1 from J, leaving 21 bases between them. CDR3 bases: TGTGCCAGCAGCTTAGCCCCCACAGGGAGACGGTCCGAGAACACTGAAGCTTTCTTT. It specifies CASSLAPTGRRSENTEAFF.

This sequence joins TRBV29-1 and TRBJ2-1, with D perhaps given as TRBD1 or TRBD2 (5 bases each). V lost 6 bases, J lost 3 bases, and 15 bases lay in between. Germline CDR1 is SQVTM and CDR2 is ANQGSEA. CDR3 length: 14 residues. The CDR3 DNA follows: TGCAGCGTGTTGACCGGGACCCTCTACAATGAGCAGTTCTTC. This codes for CSVLTGTLYNEQFF.

The chain employs TRBV29-1 and TRBJ2-5, with 10 bases matching TRBD1. The germline V gene encodes CDR1 SQVTM and CDR2 ANQGSEA. The CDR3 is made up of 14 amino acids. The J segment lost 5 bases and the V segment lost 5 bases, leaving 8 bases of the junction unmatched. The CDR3, as DNA: TGCAGCGTTAGCCCGGGACAGGGGAGTGAGACCCAGTACTTC. Amino acid sequence: CSVSPGQGSETQYF.

V gene TRBV6-6 combines with J gene TRBJ2-3; the D is unclear. Germline V gene data show CDR1 as MNHNY and CDR2 as SVGAGI (reference sequence). The CDR3 is made up of 13 amino acids. Trimming took off 7 bases at V and 5 bases at J, with 13 bases between the two ends. The CDR3 sequence is CASTLRRRDTQYF. CDR3 coding DNA: TGTGCCAGCACCCTAAGACGTCGAGATACGCAGTATTTT.

The chain links TRBV27 to TRBJ2-1; D perhaps matches TRBD1 (5 bases). Germline assignment: CDR1 MNHEY and CDR2 SMNVEV (reference sequence). Trimming shortened V by 5 bases and J by 3 bases, and 11 bases separated the two germline ends. The length of the CDR3 is 14 residues. The CDR3 coding sequence is TGTGCCAGCAGTCCGCCAGGGAACTACAATGAGCAGTTCTTC. Its translation: CASSPPGNYNEQFF.

This clonotype was observed a few times. This chain links TRBV5-6 with TRBJ2-7; D may correspond to TRBD1 or TRBD2 (7 bases each). The CDR3 has 16 residues. Trimming left V 0 bases short and J 4 bases short, with 17 bases between. Germline CDR1 SGHDT, CDR2 YYEEEE. This CDR3 is CASSLGGGQIRYEQYF. The DNA of the CDR3 is TGTGCCAGCAGCTTGGGCGGGGGACAGATACGTTACGAGCAGTACTTC. The full variable domain, with the rest looked up from reference TRBV5-6 and TRBJ2-7, is DAGVTQSPTHLIKTRGQQVTLRCSPKSGHDTVSWYQQALGQGPQFIFQYYEEEERQRGNFPDRFSGHQFPNYSSELNVNALLLGDSALYLCASSLGGGQIRYEQYFGPGTRLTVT.

The chain combines TRBV7-8 with TRBJ2-1; 11 nucleotides align to TRBD1. The CDR3 length is 17 residues. V gave up 0 bases and J gave up 12 bases; unmatched junction bases: 13. Germline lookup yields CDR1 SGHVS and CDR2 FQNEAQ. Here the CDR3 DNA reads TGTGCCAGCAGCTTAGCCACGGGACAGGGGGTACTTCGCGGGCAGTTCTTC. It specifies CASSLATGQGVLRGQFF.

This clonotype was detected once. One end of the junction is discordant with germline, which a read error may explain. The rearrangement joins TRBV6-2 or TRBV6-3 to TRBJ2-5; D is perhaps TRBD1 (5 bases). The CDR3 consists of 14 residues. Germline V gene sequence: CDR1 MNHEY, CDR2 SVGEGT. CDR3 in amino acids: CAGSPDSYQETQYF. The CDR3, as DNA: TGTGCCGGCAGCCCCGACAGTTACCAAGAGACCCAGTACTTC.

The chain carries TRBV5-1 and TRBJ1-5, with D tentatively TRBD1 (6 bases). The CDR3 totals 16 residues. V was cut by 4 bases and J by 0 bases, with 14 bases left in between. Germline V lookup: CDR1 SGHRS, CDR2 YFSETQ. The CDR3 DNA reads as TGCGCCAGCAGCCCCGGGACACCACTTAGCAATCAGCCCCAGCATTTT. Amino acids: CASSPGTPLSNQPQHF.

The chain carries TRBV7-9 and TRBJ2-7; possible D gene TRBD1, 6 bases. From germline, CDR1 is SEHNR and CDR2 FQNEAQ (reference sequence). This CDR3 comprises 14 residues. V was pared by 6 bases and J by 0 bases, with 12 bases between. The CDR3 region has the DNA TGTGCCAGCAGACCCCGGGACAACTCCTACGAGCAGTACTTC. This sequence encodes CASRPRDNSYEQYF.

This clonotype was picked up one time. This chain uses TRBV2 with TRBJ2-7, with TRBD2 identical over 13 bases. The germline gives CDR1 SNHLY, CDR2 FYNNEI. The CDR3 has 17 amino acids. With V trimmed by 5 bases and J by 4 bases, 11 bases remained unmatched. The CDR3 spells CASSPGTSGKRGYEQYF. The CDR3 DNA follows: TGTGCCAGCAGTCCCGGGACTAGCGGGAAGAGGGGTTACGAGCAGTACTTC.